This is a list of T cell receptor beta chains from one sample in a study of blood T cell repertoires in COVID-19. Some clones are missing from TCRdb's copy, which holds only in-frame ones; the method was immunoSEQ multiplex PCR. Of about 100,000 clones listed, around nine tenths are singletons. Material: peripheral blood. These receptors all come from a woman aged 45-59 years with COVID-19, enrolled during active disease. Each CDR3 is given with its conserved first and last residue. The order of the fields is clone size, V gene, D gene, J gene, CDR3 protein, CDR3 DNA. The D gene is left open where the match is weak. Rows may omit the clone size; those that give it use once, few, many or a size class.

-,TRBV7-9,-,TRBJ1-1,CASSLAGGREAFF,TGTGCCAGCAGCTTAGCGGGGGGACGGGAAGCTTTCTTT
-,TRBV28,-,TRBJ1-1,CASTLGRHTEAFF,TGTGCCAGCACTCTAGGTCGGCACACTGAAGCTTTCTTT
-,TRBV4-3,-,TRBJ1-2,CASSQEARANYGYTF,TGCGCCAGCAGCCAAGAGGCCAGGGCGAACTATGGCTACACCTTC
-,TRBV19,-,TRBJ1-6,CASNEEGTVSPLHF,TGTGCCAGTAATGAGGAGGGCACGGTTTCACCCCTCCACTTT
-,TRBV14,-,TRBJ2-7,CASILAGATYEQYF,TGTGCCAGCATACTAGCCGGGGCGACCTACGAGCAGTACTTC
-,TRBV21-1,-,TRBJ1-5,CASSKTSCAAPYYSNQPQHF,TGTGCCAGCAGCAAAACTTCGTGTGCAGCCCCTTACTATAGCAATCAGCCCCAGCATTTT
-,TRBV4-1,-,TRBJ2-3,CASSRYPGPFTDTQYF,TGCGCCAGCAGCAGATATCCAGGCCCCTTCACAGATACGCAGTATTTT
-,TRBV19,-,TRBJ1-5,CASSIGGGGLRQPQHF,TGTGCCAGTAGTATAGGAGGGGGGGGCTTACGGCAGCCCCAGCATTTT
-,TRBV11-2,-,TRBJ2-3,CASSLDTGFVGTDTQYF,TGTGCCAGCAGCTTGGATACAGGGTTTGTGGGGACAGATACGCAGTATTTT
-,TRBV2,-,TRBJ1-6,CASVWDWSSYNSPLHF,TGTGCCAGCGTATGGGACTGGAGCTCCTATAATTCACCCCTCCACTTT
-,TRBV19,TRBD1,TRBJ1-4,CATRAGTGGTNEKLFF,TGTGCCACTCGAGCCGGGACAGGGGGGACGAATGAAAAACTGTTTTTT
once,TRBV18,TRBD1,TRBJ1-6,CASSPRQGAVNSPLHF,TGTGCCAGCTCCCCTCGACAGGGGGCTGTGAATTCACCCCTCCACTTT
-,TRBV6-5,-,TRBJ2-7,CASSPTGYDEQYF,TGTGCCAGCAGTCCTACAGGGTACGACGAGCAGTACTTC
once,TRBV5-1,-,TRBJ1-1,CASSSGLPTEAFF,TGCGCCAGCAGCTCGGGACTGCCCACTGAAGCTTTCTTT
-,TRBV13,-,TRBJ2-2,CASSSVQDSNTGELFF,TGTGCCAGCAGCTCCGTCCAGGACTCGAACACCGGGGAGCTGTTTTTT
-,TRBV5-8,TRBD1,TRBJ1-2,CASSRGQGFYGYTF,TGTGCCAGCAGTCGCGGACAGGGCTTCTATGGCTACACCTTC
few,TRBV30,TRBD1,TRBJ1-4,CAWSLRGRVGEKLFF,TGTGCCTGGAGTCTCAGGGGGCGGGTCGGGGAAAAACTGTTTTTT
-,TRBV10-1,-,TRBJ1-1,CASSELRAGAEAFF,TGCGCCAGCAGTGAGCTGCGCGCGGGCGCTGAAGCTTTCTTT
once,TRBV5-4,-,TRBJ1-4,CASSLDGMQALEKLFF,TGTGCCAGCAGCTTGGACGGTATGCAGGCCCTCGAAAAACTGTTTTTT
-,TRBV19,-,TRBJ1-5,CASSILPRPGDQPQHF,TGTGCCAGTAGTATACTCCCACGGCCAGGCGATCAGCCCCAGCATTTT
-,TRBV2,-,TRBJ1-2,CASSEGGYGYTF,TGTGCCAGCAGTGAAGGAGGGTATGGCTACACCTTC
-,TRBV19,TRBD1,TRBJ1-1,CASSKGQGRNTEAFF,TGTGCCAGTAGTAAAGGACAGGGGCGGAACACTGAAGCTTTCTTT
-,TRBV7-9,TRBD1,TRBJ1-1,CASSTDRGVGTEAFF,TGTGCCAGCAGCACCGACAGGGGGGTGGGCACTGAAGCTTTCTTT
-,TRBV15,TRBD1,TRBJ1-3,CATSRDRATGNTIYF,TGTGCCACCAGCAGGGACAGGGCAACTGGAAACACCATATATTTT
-,TRBV7-9,TRBD1,TRBJ1-2,CASSSPRTGGEINYGYTF,TGTGCCAGCAGTTCCCCGCGGACAGGGGGCGAAATAAACTATGGCTACACCTTC
once,TRBV7-9,-,TRBJ1-3,CASSLGLENSGNTIYF,TGTGCCAGCAGCTTGGGCCTCGAAAACTCTGGAAACACCATATATTTT
once,TRBV11-3,TRBD1,TRBJ1-2,CASCLDDRGWGYTF,TGTGCCAGCTGCTTAGACGACAGGGGATGGGGCTACACCTTC
-,TRBV5-1,TRBD1,TRBJ2-3,CASSVYSGGGTDTQYF,TGCGCCAGCAGCGTTTACTCAGGGGGTGGCACAGATACGCAGTATTTT
-,TRBV5-4,-,TRBJ1-4,CASSLAGPNEKLFF,TGTGCCAGCAGCTTGGCTGGGCCTAATGAAAAACTGTTTTTT
-,TRBV4-2,-,TRBJ2-7,CASSQVGAASGTYEQYF,TGTGCCAGCAGCCAAGTGGGGGCGGCTAGCGGAACCTACGAGCAGTACTTC
-,TRBV19,-,TRBJ1-2,CASSPTGLNYGYTF,TGTGCCAGTAGTCCCACAGGGCTGAACTATGGCTACACCTTC
few,TRBV5-6,TRBD2,TRBJ2-3,CASSLYRLARTDTQYF,TGTGCCAGCAGCTTGTACCGACTAGCGAGGACAGATACGCAGTATTTT
-,TRBV28,-,TRBJ1-2,CASHPGVGYGYTF,TGTGCCAGCCACCCGGGGGTTGGCTATGGCTACACCTTC
-,TRBV5-1,-,TRBJ1-1,CASSLVSSGFTEAFF,TGCGCCAGCAGCTTGGTGTCTAGTGGTTTCACTGAAGCTTTCTTT
-,TRBV6-6,-,TRBJ2-3,CASSPPGRPRNTQYF,TGTGCCAGCAGTCCGCCGGGGAGACCCAGAAATACGCAGTATTTT
-,TRBV5-1,-,TRBJ2-7,CASSLGRDEQYF,TGCGCCAGCAGCTTGGGGCGGGACGAGCAGTACTTC
-,TRBV7-8,-,TRBJ1-1,CASSLNGGYTEAFF,TGTGCCAGCAGCTTAAACGGGGGGTACACTGAAGCTTTCTTT
-,TRBV6-2/TRBV6-3,-,TRBJ1-2,CASSYLREANYGYTF,TGTGCCAGCAGTTACCTACGGGAGGCGAACTATGGCTACACCTTC
few,TRBV5-5,-,TRBJ1-4,CASSLYEQANEKLFF,TGTGCCAGCAGCTTGTACGAACAGGCGAACGAAAAACTGTTTTTT
-,TRBV28,-,TRBJ1-6,CASSLSGTYNSPLHF,TGTGCCAGCAGTTTATCGGGGACCTATAATTCACCCCTCCACTTT
-,TRBV6-5,-,TRBJ2-7,CASRTLGGSGEQYF,TGTGCCAGCAGAACCTTGGGGGGAAGTGGGGAGCAGTACTTC
-,TRBV6-5,TRBD1,TRBJ1-5,CASSRQGNQPQHF,TGTGCCAGCAGTAGACAGGGTAATCAGCCCCAGCATTTT
-,TRBV9,TRBD1,TRBJ1-3,CASSVTHRGPENTIYF,TGTGCCAGCAGCGTAACTCACAGGGGACCCGAAAACACCATATATTTT
-,TRBV19,-,TRBJ1-1,CASSIRAGFATEAFF,TGTGCCAGTAGTATTAGAGCCGGGTTTGCGACTGAAGCTTTCTTT
few,TRBV19,-,TRBJ2-2,CASSMRGGQLGTGELFF,TGTGCCAGTAGTATGAGGGGGGGCCAATTGGGCACCGGGGAGCTGTTTTTT
-,TRBV14,-,TRBJ2-1,CASSPWSGENVDEQFF,TGTGCCAGCAGCCCCTGGTCGGGGGAGAACGTCGATGAGCAGTTCTTC
-,TRBV24-1,-,TRBJ2-2,CATSDLGSGELFF,TGTGCCACCAGTGATTTAGGGAGCGGGGAGCTGTTTTTT
few,TRBV30,TRBD1,TRBJ1-2,CAWNPPGTGVYGYTF,TGTGCCTGGAACCCCCCCGGGACAGGGGTATATGGCTACACCTTC
-,TRBV7-6,TRBD1,TRBJ1-3,CASSLGQGRTGNTIYF,TGTGCCAGCAGCCTAGGACAGGGAAGGACTGGAAACACCATATATTTT
-,TRBV6-5,TRBD1,TRBJ1-3,CASSYKTGLYFTIYF,TGTGCCAGCAGTTACAAGACAGGGCTATACTTCACCATATATTTT
-,TRBV19,-,TRBJ1-2,CASSPGVFNGYTF,TGTGCCAGTAGTCCAGGGGTTTTCAATGGCTACACCTTC
-,TRBV27,-,TRBJ2-2,CASSFRQGPSELFF,TGTGCCAGCAGTTTTCGGCAGGGTCCCTCGGAGCTGTTTTTT
-,TRBV5-5,-,TRBJ2-2,CASSLAQSTGELFF,TGTGCCAGCAGCTTGGCCCAGTCTACCGGGGAGCTGTTTTTT
-,TRBV6-1,-,TRBJ1-5,CASSELLGGGNQPQHF,TGTGCCAGCAGTGAACTATTAGGGGGAGGCAATCAGCCCCAGCATTTT
-,TRBV7-8,-,TRBJ1-5,CASSSIDDSPQHF,TGTGCCAGCAGCTCCATTGATGATAGCCCTCAGCATTTT
-,TRBV13,-,TRBJ1-1,CASSLGLGEAFF,TGTGCCAGCAGCTTAGGCCTCGGTGAAGCTTTCTTT
-,TRBV14,-,TRBJ2-7,CASSRGGGIGAYEQYF,TGTGCCAGCAGCCGAGGTGGGGGGATAGGGGCCTACGAGCAGTACTTC
-,TRBV6-5,-,TRBJ1-6,CASRQGWNSPLHF,TGTGCCAGCAGACAGGGTTGGAATTCACCCCTCCACTTT
-,TRBV27,-,TRBJ1-2,CASSSFRGLSYGYTF,TGTGCCAGCAGTTCCTTCAGGGGTCTGAGTTATGGCTACACCTTC